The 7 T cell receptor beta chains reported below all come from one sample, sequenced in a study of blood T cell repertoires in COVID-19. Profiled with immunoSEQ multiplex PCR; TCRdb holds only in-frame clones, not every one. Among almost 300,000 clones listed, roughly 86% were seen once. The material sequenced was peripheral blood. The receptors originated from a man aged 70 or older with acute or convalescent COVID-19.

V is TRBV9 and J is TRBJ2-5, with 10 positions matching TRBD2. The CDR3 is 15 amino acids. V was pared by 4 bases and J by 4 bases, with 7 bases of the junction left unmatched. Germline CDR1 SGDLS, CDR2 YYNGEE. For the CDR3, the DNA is TGTGCCAGCAGCACTCTAGCGGGGGAGGCAGAGACCCAGTACTTC. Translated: CASSTLAGEAETQYF.

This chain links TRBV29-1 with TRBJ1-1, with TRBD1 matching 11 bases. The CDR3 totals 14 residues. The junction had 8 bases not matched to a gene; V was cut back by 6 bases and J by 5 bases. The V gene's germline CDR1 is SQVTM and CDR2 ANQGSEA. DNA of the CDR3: TGCAGCGTGAGCGCCGGGACAGGGGGAACTGAAGCTTTCTTT. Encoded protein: CSVSAGTGGTEAFF.

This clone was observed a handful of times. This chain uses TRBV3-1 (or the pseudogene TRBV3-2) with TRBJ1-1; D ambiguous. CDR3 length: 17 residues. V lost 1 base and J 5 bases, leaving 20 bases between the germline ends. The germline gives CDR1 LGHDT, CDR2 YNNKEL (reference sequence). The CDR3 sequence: CASSQGMGALVDTEAFF. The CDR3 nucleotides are TGTGCCAGCAGCCAAGGAATGGGAGCCCTAGTGGATACTGAAGCTTTCTTT.

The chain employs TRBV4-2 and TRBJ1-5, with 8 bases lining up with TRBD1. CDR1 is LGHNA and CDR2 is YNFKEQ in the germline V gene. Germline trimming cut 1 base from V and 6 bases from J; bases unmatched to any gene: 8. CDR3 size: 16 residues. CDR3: CASSQAGTGGPQPQHF. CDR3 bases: TGTGCCAGCAGCCAAGCCGGGACAGGAGGGCCTCAGCCCCAGCATTTT.

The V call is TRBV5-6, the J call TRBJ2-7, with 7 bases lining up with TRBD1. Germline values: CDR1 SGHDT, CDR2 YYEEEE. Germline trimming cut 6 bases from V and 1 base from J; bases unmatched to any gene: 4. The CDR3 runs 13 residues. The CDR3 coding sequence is TGTGCCAGCACCAGGACAGGATCCTACGAGCAGTACTTC. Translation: CASTRTGSYEQYF.

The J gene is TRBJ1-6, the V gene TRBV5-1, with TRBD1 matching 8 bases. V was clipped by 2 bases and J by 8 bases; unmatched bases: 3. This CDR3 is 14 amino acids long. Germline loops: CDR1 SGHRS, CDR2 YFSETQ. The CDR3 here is CASSLQGGDSPLHF. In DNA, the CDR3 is TGCGCCAGCAGCTTACAGGGGGGTGATTCACCCCTCCACTTT.

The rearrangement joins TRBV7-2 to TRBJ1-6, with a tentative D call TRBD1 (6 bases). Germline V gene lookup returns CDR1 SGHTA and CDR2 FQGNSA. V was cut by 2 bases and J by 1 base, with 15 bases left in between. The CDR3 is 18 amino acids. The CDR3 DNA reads TGTGCCAGCAGCTTATTTTGGGACACTAGGTCCTATAATTCACCCCTCCACTTT. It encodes CASSLFWDTRSYNSPLHF.